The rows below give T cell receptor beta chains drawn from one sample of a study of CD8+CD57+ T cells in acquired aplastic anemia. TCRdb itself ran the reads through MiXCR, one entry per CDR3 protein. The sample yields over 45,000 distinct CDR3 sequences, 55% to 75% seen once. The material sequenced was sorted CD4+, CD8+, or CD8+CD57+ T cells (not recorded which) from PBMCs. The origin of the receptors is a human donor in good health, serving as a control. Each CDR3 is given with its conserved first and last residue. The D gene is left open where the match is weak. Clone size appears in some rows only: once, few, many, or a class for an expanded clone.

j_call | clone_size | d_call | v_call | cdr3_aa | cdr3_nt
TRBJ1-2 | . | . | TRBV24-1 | CATSDPMTPGGYTF | TGTGCCACCAGTGATCCCATGACCCCGGGAGGCTACACCTTC
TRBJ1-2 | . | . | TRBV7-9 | CASSLDSPAGDGYTF | TGTGCCAGCAGCTTAGATAGCCCCGCGGGGGATGGCTACACCTTC
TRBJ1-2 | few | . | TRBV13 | CASSLGVGYTF | TGTGCCAGCAGCCTTGGGGTTGGCTACACCTTC
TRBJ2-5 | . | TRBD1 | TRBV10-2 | CATRIGTVVLGTQYF | TGCGCCACCCGAATAGGGACAGTGGTCTTAGGGACCCAGTACTTC
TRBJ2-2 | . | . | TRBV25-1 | CASSEGRDTGELFF | TGTGCCAGCAGCGAGGGAAGGGACACCGGGGAGCTGTTTTTT
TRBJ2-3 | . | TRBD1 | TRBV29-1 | CSVGRGGDRGRDTQYF | TGCAGCGTTGGTCGGGGGGGGGACAGGGGGCGAGATACGCAGTATTTT
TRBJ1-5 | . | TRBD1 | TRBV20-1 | CSATRQGNQPQHF | TGCAGTGCTACCCGACAGGGGAATCAGCCCCAGCATTTT
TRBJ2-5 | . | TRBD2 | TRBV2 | CASKAGGETQYF | TGTGCCAGCAAGGCGGGAGGGGAGACCCAGTACTTC
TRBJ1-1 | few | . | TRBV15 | CATSIRGTEAFF | TGTGCCACCAGCATACGAGGGACTGAAGCTTTCTTT
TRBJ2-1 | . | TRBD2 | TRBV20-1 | CSANTLGLAFNEQFF | TGCAGTGCTAATACATTGGGACTAGCGTTTAATGAGCAGTTCTTC
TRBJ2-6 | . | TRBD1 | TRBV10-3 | CAISEWQGVSGANVLTF | TGTGCCATCAGTGAGTGGCAGGGGGTTTCTGGGGCCAACGTCCTGACTTTC
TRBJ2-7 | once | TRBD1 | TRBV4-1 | CASSQGTGEGNHEQYF | TGCGCCAGCAGCCAAGGGACAGGCGAGGGGAACCACGAGCAGTACTTC
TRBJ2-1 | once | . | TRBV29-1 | CSVLGTSNEQFF | TGCAGCGTTTTGGGGACCTCGAATGAGCAGTTCTTC
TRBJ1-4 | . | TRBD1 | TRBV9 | CASSPQTGDGERLFF | TGTGCCAGCAGCCCTCAGACAGGGGATGGTGAAAGACTGTTTTTT
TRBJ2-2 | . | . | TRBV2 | CASSQTGLGGELFF | TGTGCCAGCAGTCAAACAGGGCTCGGCGGGGAGCTGTTTTTT
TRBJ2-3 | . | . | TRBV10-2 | CASSESYSTDTQYF | TGCGCCAGCAGTGAGTCGTACAGCACAGATACGCAGTATTTT
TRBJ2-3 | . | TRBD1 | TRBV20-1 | CSATDRGQLTQYF | TGCAGTGCTACCGACAGGGGGCAGCTTACGCAGTATTTT
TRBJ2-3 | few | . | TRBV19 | CATSGSTDTQYF | TGTGCCACCTCGGGGTCTACAGATACGCAGTATTTT
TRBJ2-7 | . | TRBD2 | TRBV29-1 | CSVEGTSGTYEQYF | TGCAGCGTGGAAGGGACTAGCGGTACCTACGAGCAGTACTTC
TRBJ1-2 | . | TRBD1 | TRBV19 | CASSPGTGTYGYTF | TGTGCCAGTAGTCCCGGGACAGGGACTTACGGCTACACCTTC
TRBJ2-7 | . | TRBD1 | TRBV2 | CASRLQGAQYF | TGTGCCAGCAGACTACAGGGGGCGCAGTACTTC
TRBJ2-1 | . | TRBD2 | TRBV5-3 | CATTSGINEQFF | TGTGCCACGACTAGCGGAATCAATGAGCAGTTCTTC
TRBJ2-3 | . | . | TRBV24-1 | CATSDTGSPKGTDTQYF | TGTGCCACCAGTGATACCGGATCCCCCAAGGGCACAGATACGCAGTATTTT